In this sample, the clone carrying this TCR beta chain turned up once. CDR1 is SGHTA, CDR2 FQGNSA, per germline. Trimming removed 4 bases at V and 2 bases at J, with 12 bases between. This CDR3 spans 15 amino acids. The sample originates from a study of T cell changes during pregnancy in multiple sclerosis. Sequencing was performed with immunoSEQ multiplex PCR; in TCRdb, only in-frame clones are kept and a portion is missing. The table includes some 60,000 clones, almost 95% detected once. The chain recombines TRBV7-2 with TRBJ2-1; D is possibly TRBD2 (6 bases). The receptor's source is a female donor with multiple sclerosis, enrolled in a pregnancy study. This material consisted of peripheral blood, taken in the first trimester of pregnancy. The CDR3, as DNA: TGTGCCAGCAGCTCGATCGGGGGTACCTACAATGAGCAGTTCTTC. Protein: CASSSIGGTYNEQFF. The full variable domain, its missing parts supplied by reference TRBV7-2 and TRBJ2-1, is GAGVSQSPSNKVTEKGKDVELRCDPISGHTALYWYRQSLGQGLEFLIYFQGNSAPDKSGLPSDRFSAERTGGSVSTLTIQRTQQEDSAVYLCASSSIGGTYNEQFFGPGTRLTVL.